The present T cell receptor beta chain was sequenced within a study of blood T cell repertoires in COVID-19. On the study more broadly: From the United States, Italy and Spain came samples of acute and convalescent COVID-19. T cells, B-cell-depleted T cells, or PBMCs supplied cDNA or gDNA.

As originally analysed: Counts of nucleated cells, estimated from reference gene primer amplification, were obtained. Profiling relied on immunoSEQ multiplex PCR, and the TCRdb table lists in-frame clones only, not all of them. V and J calls and clone size follow that table, whereas D and trimming were derived from the DNA. This sample yields some 280,000 clones, of which over 80% are seen a single time; around 4.2% belongs to the top ten. There are 19 residues in the CDR3. The germline V gene encodes CDR1 SEHNR and CDR2 FQNEAQ (reference sequence). Trimming cost V 1 base and J 1 base; bases outside gene matches: 14.

Sequencing was carried out using peripheral blood. This chain connects TRBV7-9 to TRBJ2-5, with 8 positions matching TRBD2. The receptor comes from a woman aged 45-65 years with active or convalescent COVID-19. CDR3 bases: TGTGCCAGCAGCTTAGTTAAAGCGGGAGTAAGGTGGGGCCAAGAGACCCAGTACTTC. This codes for CASSLVKAGVRWGQETQYF.